Described below is a single T cell receptor beta chain sequence and its context. Germline values: CDR1 SGHVS, CDR2 FNYEAQ. This CDR3 is built from 16 residues. V gave up 1 base and J gave up 3 bases; unmatched junction bases: 2. These data belong to a study of CD8 T cells in ankylosing spondylitis. TCRdb called the 5' RACE reads again in MiXCR, with one record for every CDR3 protein. Found here are some 92,000 distinct CDR3 sequences, 27% of them singletons; the top ten hold around three fifths. Sequencing was performed on blood, either unsorted or a sorted T cell fraction (not recorded which). This sequence was found in a male donor with ankylosing spondylitis or in good health (not recorded which). The chain employs TRBV7-6 and TRBJ2-1; 11 nucleotides align to TRBD2. For the CDR3, the DNA is TGTGCCAGCAGCTTAGAAGGGACTAGCGGCTACAATGAGCAGTTCTTC. Protein: CASSLEGTSGYNEQFF.